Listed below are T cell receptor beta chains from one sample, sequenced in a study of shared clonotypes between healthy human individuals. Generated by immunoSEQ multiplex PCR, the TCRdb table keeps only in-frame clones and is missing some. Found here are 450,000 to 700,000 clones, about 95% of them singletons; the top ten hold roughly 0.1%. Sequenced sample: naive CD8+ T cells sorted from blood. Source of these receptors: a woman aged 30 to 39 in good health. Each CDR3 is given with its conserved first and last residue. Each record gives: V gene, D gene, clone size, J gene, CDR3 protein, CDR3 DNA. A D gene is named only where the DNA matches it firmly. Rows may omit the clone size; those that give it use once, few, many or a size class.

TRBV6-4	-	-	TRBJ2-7	CASSDSQGYEQYF	TGTGCCAGCAGTGACTCCCAGGGATACGAGCAGTACTTC
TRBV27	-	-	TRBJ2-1	CASAWRAKGNEQFF	TGTGCCAGCGCCTGGCGCGCGAAGGGCAATGAGCAGTTCTTC
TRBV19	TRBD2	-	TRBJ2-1	CAISRGLAGEGSYNEQFF	TGTGCCATATCAAGGGGACTAGCGGGAGAAGGCTCCTACAATGAGCAGTTCTTC
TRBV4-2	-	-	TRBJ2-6	CASSQDGQANVLTF	TGTGCCAGCAGCCAAGACGGGCAGGCCAACGTCCTGACTTTC
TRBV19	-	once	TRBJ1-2	CASSIDLDFGGVYGYTF	TGTGCCAGTAGTATAGATCTGGACTTCGGGGGAGTCTATGGCTACACCTTC
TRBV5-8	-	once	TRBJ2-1	CASSLGLGSSYNEQFF	TGTGCCAGCAGCTTGGGCCTGGGGAGCTCCTACAATGAGCAGTTCTTC
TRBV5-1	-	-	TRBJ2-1	CASRGYNEQFF	TGCGCCAGCAGAGGCTACAATGAGCAGTTCTTC
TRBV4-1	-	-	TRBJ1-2	CASSPQTGGTNYGYTF	TGCGCCAGCAGCCCACAGACGGGGGGTACTAACTATGGCTACACCTTC
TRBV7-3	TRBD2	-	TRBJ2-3	CASSFAGGTDTQYF	TGTGCCAGCAGCTTCGCGGGAGGCACAGATACGCAGTATTTT
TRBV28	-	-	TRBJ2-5	CASSYYEGGTGTQYF	TGTGCCAGCAGTTATTACGAAGGGGGTACCGGGACCCAGTACTTC
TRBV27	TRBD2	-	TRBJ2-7	CASSLVLAGGPYEQYF	TGTGCCAGCAGTTTAGTACTAGCGGGAGGCCCCTACGAGCAGTACTTC
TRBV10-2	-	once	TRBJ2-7	CASSASGSDQQYF	TGCGCCAGCAGTGCTTCGGGGTCGGATCAGCAGTACTTC
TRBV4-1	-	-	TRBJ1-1	CASSQGRGTDTEAFF	TGCGCCAGCAGCCAAGGGAGAGGGACGGACACTGAAGCTTTCTTT
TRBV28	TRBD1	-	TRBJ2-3	CASSLGGTGRTDTQYF	TGTGCCAGCAGTTTAGGGGGGACAGGGCGGACAGATACGCAGTATTTT
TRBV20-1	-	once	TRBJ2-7	CSARDYEQYF	TGCAGTGCTAGAGACTACGAGCAGTACTTC
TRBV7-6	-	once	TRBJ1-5	CASSLGPGGSNQPQHF	TGTGCCAGCAGCTTAGGCCCGGGGGGCAGCAATCAGCCCCAGCATTTT
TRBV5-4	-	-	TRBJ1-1	CASSSTMNTEAFF	TGTGCCAGCAGCTCAACGATGAACACTGAAGCTTTCTTT
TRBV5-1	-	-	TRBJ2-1	CASSLSGAIAYNEQFF	TGCGCCAGCAGCTTGTCGGGAGCCATAGCCTACAATGAGCAGTTCTTC
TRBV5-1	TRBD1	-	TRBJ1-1	CASSLRTGNTEAFF	TGCGCCAGCAGCTTGAGGACAGGGAACACTGAAGCTTTCTTT
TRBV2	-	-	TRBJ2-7	CASSGLHYEQYF	TGTGCCAGCAGTGGTCTGCACTACGAGCAGTACTTC
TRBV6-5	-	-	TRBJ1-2	CASSYSSRGIYGYTF	TGTGCCAGCAGTTACTCGTCTAGGGGGATTTATGGCTACACCTTC
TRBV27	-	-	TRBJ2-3	CASRRTDTQYF	TGTGCCAGCAGACGTACAGATACGCAGTATTTT
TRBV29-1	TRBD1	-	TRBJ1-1	CSVWDSFGETEAFF	TGCAGCGTTTGGGACAGCTTCGGGGAAACTGAAGCTTTCTTT
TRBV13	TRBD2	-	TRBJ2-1	CASSLRLADYNEQFF	TGTGCCAGCAGCCTAAGACTAGCGGACTACAATGAGCAGTTCTTC
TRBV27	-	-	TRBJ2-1	CASSGSQGAYSYNEQFF	TGTGCCAGCAGCGGATCTCAGGGAGCCTACTCCTACAATGAGCAGTTCTTC
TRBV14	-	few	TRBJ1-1	CASSSPFAEAFF	TGTGCCAGCAGCTCCCCCTTCGCTGAAGCTTTCTTT
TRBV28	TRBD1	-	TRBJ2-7	CANKARLKGAPYEQYF	TGTGCCAACAAGGCACGACTGAAGGGGGCACCCTACGAGCAGTACTTC
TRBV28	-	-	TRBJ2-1	CASGHGRIHEQFF	TGTGCCAGCGGTCATGGGCGCATTCATGAGCAGTTCTTC
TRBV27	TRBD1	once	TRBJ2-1	CASSPRTGDNEQFF	TGTGCCAGCAGTCCGCGGACAGGGGACAATGAGCAGTTCTTC
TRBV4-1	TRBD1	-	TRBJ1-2	CASSQGTGDNYGYTF	TGCGCCAGCAGCCAAGGGACAGGAGATAACTATGGCTACACCTTC
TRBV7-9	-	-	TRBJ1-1	CASTPQVQNTEAFF	TGTGCCAGCACCCCGCAGGTACAGAACACTGAAGCTTTCTTT
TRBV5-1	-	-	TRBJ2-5	CASSDSHNAKETQYF	TGCGCCAGCAGCGACAGCCACAATGCCAAAGAGACCCAGTACTTC
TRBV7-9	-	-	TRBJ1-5	CASSFSGANQPQHF	TGTGCCAGCAGCTTCTCGGGGGCGAATCAGCCCCAGCATTTT
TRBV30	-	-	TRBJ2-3	CAWSVRGTISTDTQYF	TGTGCCTGGAGTGTACGGGGGACGATTAGCACAGATACGCAGTATTTT
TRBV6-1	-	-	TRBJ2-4	CASSEAIGNKNIQYF	TGTGCCAGCAGTGAAGCGATCGGGAACAAAAACATTCAGTACTTC
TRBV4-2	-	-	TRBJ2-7	CASSQAQDEQYF	TGTGCCAGCAGCCAAGCCCAAGACGAGCAGTACTTC
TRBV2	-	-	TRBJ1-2	CASSTRTAHYGYTF	TGTGCCAGCAGTACCCGGACCGCACACTATGGCTACACCTTC
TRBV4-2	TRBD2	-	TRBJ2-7	CASSQEGVAGVSEQYF	TGTGCCAGCAGCCAAGAAGGTGTAGCGGGAGTCTCCGAGCAGTACTTC
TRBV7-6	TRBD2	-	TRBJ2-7	CASSQGLALSSYEQYF	TGTGCCAGCAGCCAGGGACTAGCGTTGAGCTCCTACGAGCAGTACTTC
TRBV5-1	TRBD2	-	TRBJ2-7	CASSLASLAGPPREQYF	TGCGCCAGCAGCTTGGCCTCGCTAGCGGGACCACCAAGGGAGCAGTACTTC
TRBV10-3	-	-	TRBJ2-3	CAISTDTQYF	TGTGCCATCAGCACAGATACGCAGTATTTT
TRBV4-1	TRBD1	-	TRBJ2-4	CASSPQGASTKNIQYF	TGCGCCAGCAGCCCACAGGGGGCGAGTACCAAAAACATTCAGTACTTC
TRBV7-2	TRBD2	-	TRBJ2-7	CASSAGAGGLAVYEQYF	TGTGCCAGCAGCGCGGGGGCAGGAGGACTAGCGGTCTACGAGCAGTACTTC
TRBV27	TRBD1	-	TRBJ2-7	CASSHWDSDYEQYF	TGTGCCAGCAGTCACTGGGACAGCGACTACGAGCAGTACTTC
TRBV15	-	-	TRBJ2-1	CATSSPTGAFNEQFF	TGTGCCACCAGCAGCCCGACTGGAGCTTTTAATGAGCAGTTCTTC
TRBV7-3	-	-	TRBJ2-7	CASSPGGYEQYF	TGTGCCAGCAGCCCTGGTGGCTACGAGCAGTACTTC
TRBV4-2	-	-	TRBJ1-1	CASSQGVSTEAFF	TGTGCCAGCAGCCAAGGCGTTAGCACTGAAGCTTTCTTT
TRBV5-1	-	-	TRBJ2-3	CASSVVQGADTQYF	TGCGCCAGCAGCGTGGTCCAAGGGGCAGATACGCAGTATTTT
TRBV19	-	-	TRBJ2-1	CASSSTGIPGLGNEQFF	TGTGCCAGTAGTAGTACCGGGATTCCCGGTTTGGGGAATGAGCAGTTCTTC
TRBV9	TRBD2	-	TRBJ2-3	CASSPQEGLAGEGTDTQYF	TGTGCCAGCAGCCCACAGGAGGGACTAGCGGGAGAAGGCACAGATACGCAGTATTTT
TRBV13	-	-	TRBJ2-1	CASSPFGSSYNEQFF	TGTGCCAGCAGCCCCTTTGGGAGCTCCTACAATGAGCAGTTCTTC
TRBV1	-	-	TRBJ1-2	CTRNRSGFYGYTF	TGCACCAGAAACAGGTCTGGCTTCTATGGCTACACCTTC
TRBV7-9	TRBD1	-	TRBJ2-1	CASSLATGGSAYNEQFF	TGTGCCAGCAGCTTAGCCACAGGGGGTTCCGCCTACAATGAGCAGTTCTTC
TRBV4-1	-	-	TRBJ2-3	CASSQVGTDTQYF	TGCGCCAGCAGCCAAGTTGGCACAGATACGCAGTATTTT
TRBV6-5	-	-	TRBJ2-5	CASSYLGTGQETQYF	TGTGCCAGCAGTTACCTCGGGACGGGCCAAGAGACCCAGTACTTC
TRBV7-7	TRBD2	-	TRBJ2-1	CASSLASSPREAYNEQFF	TGTGCCAGCAGCTTAGCGTCCTCCCCCCGGGAGGCCTACAATGAGCAGTTCTTC
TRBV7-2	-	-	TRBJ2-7	CASSSMDASYEQYF	TGTGCCAGCAGCTCTATGGACGCGTCCTACGAGCAGTACTTC
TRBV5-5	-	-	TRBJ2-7	CASSLAGPGRIGEQYF	TGTGCCAGCAGCTTGGCTGGGCCAGGGAGAATTGGCGAGCAGTACTTC
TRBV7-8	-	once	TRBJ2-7	CASRGKDYEQYF	TGTGCCAGCAGAGGTAAGGACTACGAGCAGTACTTC
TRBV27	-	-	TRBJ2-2	CASSAGGPGELFF	TGTGCCAGCAGTGCCGGGGGACCCGGGGAGCTGTTTTTT